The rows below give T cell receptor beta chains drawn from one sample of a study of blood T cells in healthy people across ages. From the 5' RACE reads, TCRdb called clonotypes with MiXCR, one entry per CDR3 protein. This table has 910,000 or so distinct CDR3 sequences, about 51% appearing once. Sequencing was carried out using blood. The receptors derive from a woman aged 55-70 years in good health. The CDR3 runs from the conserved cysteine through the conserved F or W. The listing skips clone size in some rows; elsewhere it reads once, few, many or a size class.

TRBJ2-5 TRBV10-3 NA CAISRGTEETQYF
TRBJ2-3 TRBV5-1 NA CASSLLRETDTQYF
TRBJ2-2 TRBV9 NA CASSVDYSQRATGELFF
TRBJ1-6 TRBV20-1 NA CSVLGGGNSPLHF
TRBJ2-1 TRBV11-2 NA CASRPLAGRHNEQFF
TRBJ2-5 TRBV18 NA CASSPPLGQGPSYEQCF
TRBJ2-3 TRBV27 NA CASQAFPAGGPGTQYF
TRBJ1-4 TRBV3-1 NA CASSQVARFGLFF
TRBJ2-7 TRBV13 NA CASSLGASGYYEQYF
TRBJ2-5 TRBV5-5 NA CASSAGTGDQETQYF
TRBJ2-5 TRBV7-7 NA CASSLNGHQETQYF
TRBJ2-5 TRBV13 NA CASSHTGTSGESQETQYF
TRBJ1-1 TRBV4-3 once CASSQVRGRAFF
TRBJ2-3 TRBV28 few CASTALTDTQYF
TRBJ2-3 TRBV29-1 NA CSVEGLDTQYF
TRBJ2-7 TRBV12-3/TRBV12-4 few CASSFLRGTYEQYF
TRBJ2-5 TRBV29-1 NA CSARDTLLGQYF
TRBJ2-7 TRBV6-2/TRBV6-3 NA CASQDRPHEQYF
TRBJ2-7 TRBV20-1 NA CSAQLAGRYEQYF
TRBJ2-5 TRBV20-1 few CSARDSASFREQYF
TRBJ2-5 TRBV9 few CASSASSGRVQETQYF
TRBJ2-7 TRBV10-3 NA CAISVGAAYEQYF
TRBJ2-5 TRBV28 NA CASSSAGTPAHNEQYF
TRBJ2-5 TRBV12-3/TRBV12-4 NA CASSPQTGLQETQYF
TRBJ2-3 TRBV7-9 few CASRIAGGDTQYF
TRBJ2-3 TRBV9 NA CASSTGTGKAQYF
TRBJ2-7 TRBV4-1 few CASSQDYRGFYEQYF
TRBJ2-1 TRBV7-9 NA CASSRRRDEQFF
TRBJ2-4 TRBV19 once CASSRLAGGPDIQYF
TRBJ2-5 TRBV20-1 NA CSADSGQGTETQYF
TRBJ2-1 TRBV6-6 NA CASKPGQGRYEQFF
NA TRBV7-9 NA CASSLALGLAGGETQYF
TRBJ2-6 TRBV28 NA CASSKWGPGANVLTF
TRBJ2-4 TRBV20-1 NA CSARRGGLGDTQYF
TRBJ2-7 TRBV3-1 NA CASSQSLHEQYF
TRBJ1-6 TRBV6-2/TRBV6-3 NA CASSSRRVNSPLHF
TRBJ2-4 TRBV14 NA CASSLDGTDPQQYF
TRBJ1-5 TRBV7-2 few CASSLQGAVSMPQHF
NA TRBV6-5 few CASRRGGVALYYEQYF
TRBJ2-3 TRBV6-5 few CASNPSTHRSPDTQYF
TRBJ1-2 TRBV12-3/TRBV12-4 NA CASSLYGGDGYTF